This record covers a single T cell receptor beta chain. This CDR3 is built from 15 residues. The germline CDR1 and CDR2 sequences are SGHTA and FQGNSA. V was shortened by 5 bases and J by 0 bases, with 11 bases between the two germline ends. The sample belongs to a study of graft-versus-host responses after intestinal transplantation. Across the whole study: All recipients were given anti-thymocyte globulin induction, and tacrolimus and steroids were then administered for three to four years. Study findings and constraints: Some GvH clones appeared in ileal mucosa or blood before recipient bone marrow.

Responders labeled with CFSE (roughly 200,000) were plated with roughly 200,000 irradiated, violet-dye-labeled stimulators. Cell sorting after the reaction yielded proliferating CFSE-low CD3+CD4+ and CD3+CD8+ responders. The method was immunoSEQ multiplex PCR; TCRdb's version includes in-frame clones alone and lacks a portion of them. This table holds tens of thousands of clones, about 45% found once. The material was alloreactive CD8+ T cells from a mixed lymphocyte reaction culture, obtained before transplantation. Stated subset: CFSE-low proliferating T cells sorted from roughly six-day pre-transplant mixed lymphocyte reaction (GvH or HvG direction). The sequence derives from a human patient who was an organ donor for intestinal transplantation. This chain joins TRBV7-2 and TRBJ1-5; no clear D gene. The CDR3 loop is CASSLGLYSNQPQHF. The CDR3 DNA sequence: TGTGCCAGCAGCCTCGGACTATATAGCAATCAGCCCCAGCATTTT.